Following are 21 T cell receptor beta chains from one sample sequenced in a study of OX40 agonist ivuxolimab in advanced cancers. Some clones are missing from TCRdb's copy, which holds only in-frame ones; the method was immunoSEQ multiplex PCR. The table has more than 30,000 clones, around 87% seen once; the top ten hold 25%. The input for sequencing was CD4+ or CD8+ T cells sorted from blood, taken in a trial of the OX40 agonist ivuxolimab. These receptors were taken from an adult with an advanced solid tumor such as melanoma, head and neck, liver or kidney cancer.

This rearrangement joins TRBV7-2 to TRBJ1-2, with 7 bases that match TRBD1. This CDR3 has 15 residues. V dropped 1 base and J dropped 4; count of bases not matched to a gene: 6. Germline V lookup: CDR1 SGHTA, CDR2 FQGNSA. CDR3 sequence: CASSLGGGQSYGYTF. The CDR3, as DNA: TGTGCCAGCAGCTTAGGGGGGGGACAGAGCTATGGCTACACCTTC.

This clone was picked up a small number of times. The chain combines TRBV6-5 with TRBJ2-3; D is undetermined. V dropped 2 bases and J dropped 0 bases, with 6 bases sitting between them. The CDR3 contains 14 residues. CDR1 and CDR2 from the germline V gene are MNHEY and SVGAGI. The CDR3 reads CASSYAVSTDTQYF. The CDR3 nucleotides read TGTGCCAGCAGTTACGCCGTGAGCACAGATACGCAGTATTTT.

The V and J genes are TRBV6-1 and TRBJ2-7; no clear D. The CDR3 has 11 residues. Looked up from germline, CDR1 is MNHNS and CDR2 is SASEGT. V was pared by 4 bases and J by 2 bases, with 3 bases between. As DNA, the CDR3 is TGTGCCAGCAGTGTTACCTACGAGCAGTACTTC. Its protein product is CASSVTYEQYF.

This clone was observed a single time. The chain uses TRBV2 and TRBJ2-3; D uncertain. Between the trimmed V and J ends, which lost 3 bases and 7 bases, there was a span of 8 bases. The germline gives CDR1 SNHLY, CDR2 FYNNEI. There are 12 residues in the CDR3. The CDR3 protein is CASSDWSNTQYF. The CDR3 DNA is TGTGCCAGCAGTGATTGGTCAAATACGCAGTATTTT.

This clone was picked up one time. V gene TRBV5-1 combines with J gene TRBJ2-1; D may be TRBD2 (6 bases). The germline V and J ends were trimmed by 1 base and 1 base, with 9 bases remaining between them. This CDR3 contains 15 residues. Germline assignment: CDR1 SGHRS and CDR2 YFSETQ. The CDR3 reads CASSLRERSYNEQFF. CDR3 DNA: TGCGCCAGCAGCTTGCGGGAGAGATCCTACAATGAGCAGTTCTTC.

This chain uses TRBV15 with TRBJ2-7; no clear D. V dropped 0 bases and J dropped 6 bases, with 12 bases sitting between them. This CDR3 has 14 amino acids. In germline, CDR1 is LNHNV, CDR2 YYDKDF (reference sequence). Here the CDR3 DNA reads TGTGCCACCAGCAGAGATCTGGGTACCCTCGAGCAGTACTTC. Its protein product is CATSRDLGTLEQYF.

The V and J genes are TRBV19 and TRBJ2-1, with 9 positions matching TRBD2. The junction had 10 bases not matched to a gene; V was cut back by 8 bases and J by 2 bases. The CDR3 is made up of 16 amino acids. CDR1 LNHDA and CDR2 SQIVND come from the germline V gene (reference sequence). CDR3 sequence reads: CASYESGRSTYNEQFF. CDR3 bases: TGTGCCAGTTATGAAAGCGGGAGGTCGACCTACAATGAGCAGTTCTTC.

This clone was found once. The CDR3 spells CASSLYGFDGYTF. CDR3 DNA: TGCGCCAGCAGCTTGTATGGGTTTGATGGCTACACCTTC. The chain carries TRBV5-1 and TRBJ1-2; D not certain. The CDR3 consists of 13 residues. Germline V gene lookup returns CDR1 SGHRS and CDR2 YFSETQ. The germline V and J ends were trimmed by 1 base and 6 bases, with 10 bases remaining between them. Together with reference TRBV5-1 and TRBJ1-2, the CDR3 gives the full variable domain: KAGVTQTPRYLIKTRGQQVTLSCSPISGHRSVSWYQQTPGQGLQFLFEYFSETQRNKGNFPGRFSGRQFSNSRSEMNVSTLELGDSALYLCASSLYGFDGYTFGSGTRLTVV.

This clone was observed a handful of times. J is TRBJ1-2 and V is TRBV6-6; D is undetermined. V lost 5 bases and J 1 base, leaving 8 bases between the germline ends. This CDR3 contains 13 residues. Germline V gene lookup returns CDR1 MNHNY and CDR2 SVGAGI (reference sequence). The CDR3 is CASSPGVNYGYTF. Here the CDR3 DNA reads TGTGCCAGCAGTCCGGGAGTTAACTATGGCTACACCTTC.

The chain carries TRBV4-2 and TRBJ2-1; no definite D call. V shed 0 bases and J shed 1 base, with 7 bases lying between them. The CDR3 is 15 residues long. Germline V gene lookup returns CDR1 LGHNA and CDR2 YNFKEQ. The CDR3 DNA reads TGTGCCAGCAGCCAAGATACTGGTTCCTACAATGAGCAGTTCTTC. Translating it yields CASSQDTGSYNEQFF.

CDR3 sequence (DNA): TGTGCCAGCAGCTCCCTCGGGGCGGGAGACTACGAGCAGTACTTC. Protein product: CASSSLGAGDYEQYF. The chain couples TRBV27 to TRBJ2-7, with 7 bases matching TRBD2. The germline gives CDR1 MNHEY, CDR2 SMNVEV (reference sequence). This CDR3 is built from 15 residues. The V segment lost 6 bases and the J segment 3 bases; nucleotides outside the gene matches: 11.

The chain combines TRBV28 with TRBJ1-1, with 8 bases fitting TRBD1. The length of the CDR3 is 15 residues. CDR1 and CDR2 (germline): MDHEN, SYDVKM. V shed 2 bases, J shed 2 bases, and the junction held 4 bases outside the gene matches. The CDR3 coding sequence is TGTGCCAGCAGTTTACAGGGGGCGCTTAACACTGAAGCTTTCTTT. It is translated as CASSLQGALNTEAFF.

The CDR3 region has the DNA TGTGCCAGCAGCTTGGGGCGGACGGGTAACACAGATACGCAGTATTTT. Its translation is CASSLGRTGNTDTQYF. V is TRBV11-3 and J is TRBJ2-3, with D possibly being TRBD1 (5 bases). From germline, CDR1 is SGHNT and CDR2 YENEEA. The CDR3 is made up of 16 amino acids. Trimming removed 3 bases at V and 2 bases at J, with 15 bases between.

The chain combines TRBV28 with TRBJ2-2, with TRBD2 matching 10 bases. Germline trimming cut 6 bases from V and 7 bases from J; bases unmatched to any gene: 5. CDR3 length equals 14 residues. The V gene's germline CDR1 is MDHEN and CDR2 SYDVKM. For the CDR3, the DNA is TGTGCCAGCAGGGGAGCGGGAGGGCACGGGGAGCTGTTTTTT. This codes for CASRGAGGHGELFF.

This rearrangement joins TRBV5-1 to TRBJ2-3, with 10 bases fitting TRBD2. The CDR3 loop spans 15 amino acids. Trimming cost V 6 bases and J 1 base; bases outside gene matches: 5. In germline, CDR1 is SGHRS, CDR2 YFSETQ. The CDR3 nucleotides are TGCGCCAGCATCCCCGGGACTAGCGGCACAGATACGCAGTATTTT. Its translation is CASIPGTSGTDTQYF.

This sequence joins TRBV7-2 and TRBJ2-7; unclear D gene. Trimming removed 1 base from V and 0 bases from J, with 10 bases in between. Germline values: CDR1 SGHTA, CDR2 FQGNSA. The CDR3 totals 15 residues. The CDR3 reads CASSLGWTGSYEQYF. The CDR3 bases are TGTGCCAGCAGCTTAGGTTGGACGGGCTCCTACGAGCAGTACTTC.

The chain uses TRBV4-1 and TRBJ1-5, with D unresolved. Per germline, CDR1 MGHRA and CDR2 YSYEKL. V was shortened by 0 bases and J by 7 bases, with 7 bases between the two germline ends. CDR3 length: 13 amino acids. CDR3 in DNA: TGCGCCAGCAGCCAAGATATAAGCCAGCCCCAGCATTTT. Amino acids: CASSQDISQPQHF.

In this sample, this clone turned up a few times. J is TRBJ2-7 and V is TRBV7-2; 9 nucleotides line up with TRBD1. The V gene's germline CDR1 is SGHTA and CDR2 FQGNSA. This CDR3 comprises 15 residues. V lost 5 bases, J lost 5 bases, and 10 bases stayed unmatched. CDR3 nucleotide sequence: TGTGCCAGCAGCCCTCATTTGGACAGGGGACACGAGCAGTACTTC. The encoded protein is CASSPHLDRGHEQYF. Filled out from reference TRBV7-2 and TRBJ2-7, the complete variable domain reads GAGVSQSPSNKVTEKGKDVELRCDPISGHTALYWYRQSLGQGLEFLIYFQGNSAPDKSGLPSDRFSAERTGGSVSTLTIQRTQQEDSAVYLCASSPHLDRGHEQYFGPGTRLTVT.

The chain joins TRBV5-1 to TRBJ1-1; 8 positions match TRBD1. The CDR3 runs 18 residues. Per germline, CDR1 SGHRS and CDR2 YFSETQ. With V trimmed by 0 bases and J by 0 bases, 10 bases remained unmatched. CDR3 nucleotides: TGCGCCAGCAGCTTGGTGGTAGGTACAGGGGGTTTGAACACTGAAGCTTTCTTT. Its translation is CASSLVVGTGGLNTEAFF.

This chain connects TRBV13 to TRBJ2-7, with D perhaps assigned TRBD1 or TRBD2 (5 bases each). Germline V gene data show CDR1 as PRHDT and CDR2 as FYEKMQ (reference sequence). The CDR3 covers 14 residues. The V end lost 5 bases, the J end lost 2 bases, and 13 bases lay between the germline ends. The CDR3 spells CASSPRDLAYEQYF. CDR3 bases: TGTGCCAGCAGCCCTCGGGACCTCGCCTACGAGCAGTACTTC.

The chain joins TRBV5-6 to TRBJ2-1; D uncertain. Per germline, CDR1 SGHDT and CDR2 YYEEEE. This CDR3 is built from 15 residues. Trimming took off 2 bases at V and 4 bases at J, with 13 bases between the two ends. Here the CDR3 DNA reads TGTGCCAGCAGCTTCCGATCCTGGGGATACAATGAGCAGTTCTTC. This sequence encodes CASSFRSWGYNEQFF.